These 19 T cell receptor gamma chains were all obtained from the same sample, sequenced in a study of γδ T cells in repeated Plasmodium falciparum infection. TCRdb fed the multiplex PCR reads into CATT to redo clone calling. The repertoire includes 25,000 to 30,000 gamma-chain clones, about 3% of them detected once, and 33% sits in the top ten. Gammadelta T cells were flow-sorted from PBMC into Vgamma9/Vdelta2+ and Vdelta2-negative populations for bulk analysis. The sequencing sample was made of gamma-delta T cells from blood. The receptors were gathered from a pool of human donors (malaria-infected and uninfected, not separated).

In this sample, this clone turned up many times. One end of the junction is discordant with germline, which a read error may explain. Other DNA sequences in the sample encode the same CDR3. The chain links TRGV9 to TRGJ1 or TRGJ2. The CDR3 runs to 14 residues. Germline V gene sequence: CDR1 GITISATS, CDR2 ISYDGTV (reference sequence). DNA of the CDR3: TGTGCTTTGTGGGACCCCGCACGGTATTATAAGAAACTCTTT. As protein: CALWDPARYYKKLF.

Many counts were recorded for this clone. This is likely an artifact of a read error, given a far larger clone one base away. Other DNA sequences of this sample code for an identical CDR3. The chain has TRGV9 and TRGJP. The germline CDR1 and CDR2 sequences are GITISATS and ISYDGTV (reference sequence). The V and J ends lost 1 base and 7 bases, in that order; junction bases with no gene match: 4. CDR3 size: 16 residues. The CDR3 protein is CALWEVRELGKKIKVF. CDR3 nucleotides: TGTGCCTTGTGGGAGGTTCGGGAGTTGGGCAAAAAAATCAAGGTATTT.

This clone was recorded at least ten times. TCRdb's listed protein matches a much larger clone and diverges from this DNA's translation at residue 4, likely through a read error; the protein shown comes from the DNA. The genes are TRGV9 and TRGJP. The CDR3 is 16 amino acids. V was pared by 9 bases and J by 4 bases, with 9 bases of the junction left unmatched. CDR1 is GITISATS, CDR2 ISYDGTV, per germline (reference sequence). This chain's CDR3 is CALRSPQELGKKIKVF. CDR3 DNA: TGTGCCTTGCGGAGCCCCCAAGAGTTGGGCAAAAAAATCAAGGTATTT.

To note about this clone: TCRdb assigns this DNA the protein of a much larger clone, which departs from its translation at residue 12; this likely reflects a read error, and the protein shown comes from translating the DNA. The V gene is TRGV9, but the J gene lacks a call. The CDR3 is 14 residues long. Germline assignment: CDR1 GITISATS and CDR2 ISYDGTV (reference sequence). For the CDR3, the DNA is TGTGCCTTGTGGGAGGTGGTTCTAGATTATAAGATACTCTTT. Its translation is CALWEVVLDYKILF.

The J gene is uncalled and the V gene is TRGV9. CDR1 GITISATS and CDR2 ISYDGTV come from the germline V gene (reference sequence). The CDR3 length is 12 residues. The CDR3 region is CALWEMGGDKLF. The CDR3 coding sequence is TGTGCCTTGTGGGAAATGGGGGGGGATAAACTCTTT.

This clone occurred a few times. The protein given by TCRdb reflects a much larger clone and differs at residue 6 from this DNA's translation, likely from a read error; the protein shown is the DNA's translation. CDR3 nucleotides: TGTGCCACCTGGGATGGCTTTTGGGACCCCCTGAAGAAACTCTTT. Residues: CATWDGFWDPLKKLF. The chain combines TRGV4 with TRGJ1 or TRGJ2. This CDR3 is 15 amino acids long. Germline CDR1 reads EGSTGY; CDR2 reads YDSYTSSV. With V trimmed by 1 base and J by 10 bases, 16 bases remained unmatched.

To note about this clone: The protein TCRdb lists belongs to a much larger clone and differs from this DNA's translation at residue 10, which points to a read error; the protein shown is made from the DNA. The rearrangement joins TRGV5 to TRGJP2. The CDR3 has 14 residues. Germline V CDR1 and CDR2: VINAFY, YDVSNSKD. The CDR3 DNA is TGTGCCACCTGGGACAAACGTAGTGATAGGATCAAGACGTTT. Protein: CATWDKRSDRIKTF.

This clone was recorded at least ten times. Given a far larger clone just one base away, this is likely a sequencing read error. This sample includes further DNA sequences coding for the same CDR3. The chain employs TRGV2 and TRGJP1. TCRdb offers no J gene call, so here the DNA was matched to germline to obtain one. The CDR3 runs 18 residues. The V segment lost 8 bases and the J segment 2 bases; nucleotides outside the gene matches: 20. In germline, CDR1 is EGSNGY, CDR2 YDSYNSKV. The CDR3 region has the DNA TGTGCCACCTCCCAGATGGCTCTTAAATACACCACTGGTTGGTTCAAGATATTT. Encoded protein: CATSQMALKYTTGWFKIF.

This clone was recorded many times. TCRdb pairs this DNA with a much larger clone's protein that differs at residue 14, likely a read error; the protein shown was translated from the DNA. There is no J gene call, but TRGV9 is given as the V gene. Germline lookup yields CDR1 GITISATS and CDR2 ISYDGTV (reference sequence). The CDR3 runs to 16 residues. CDR3 nucleotides: TGTGCCTTGTGGGAGGGGGGGGAGTTGGGCAAAAAAATCGAGGTATTT. Translation: CALWEGGELGKKIEVF.

This clone was detected ten times or more. The protein that TCRdb holds for this DNA derives from a much larger clone and differs from the translated DNA at residue 16, which likely indicates a read error; the protein shown here is translated from the DNA. No call exists for the J gene, whereas the V gene is TRGV9. The length of the CDR3 is 18 residues. The germline CDR1 and CDR2 sequences are GITISATS and ISYDGTV (reference sequence). CDR3 sequence: CALWEVRGEELGKKIEVF. In nucleotides, the CDR3 is TGTGCCTTGTGGGAGGTTCGAGGGGAAGAGTTGGGCAAAAAAATCGAGGTATTT.

As for this clone: This DNA's translation and the protein TCRdb lists, from a much larger clone, do not match at residue 8, likely due to a read error; the protein shown is translated from the DNA. The chain uses TRGV9 and TRGJ1 or TRGJ2. The J gene, absent from TCRdb, was called here by matching the DNA to germline. From germline, CDR1 is GITISATS and CDR2 ISYDGTV (reference sequence). V lost 3 bases, J lost 2 bases, and 7 bases stayed unmatched. The length of the CDR3 is 14 residues. DNA of the CDR3: TGTGCCTTGTGGGAGCCCCGCGATTATTATAAGAAACTCTTT. This translates into CALWEPRDYYKKLF.

A remark on this clone: A far larger clone is off by one base, so a read error is likely. No DNA is shown, since the ends of the CDR3 on it are uncertain; the CDR3 is the one TCRdb lists. For the V gene the call is TRGV9; the J gene has no call. The germline V gene encodes CDR1 GITISATS and CDR2 ISYDGTV (reference sequence). The CDR3 sequence runs 33 residues, both termini included. CDR3 loop: CALWEVLLIGIRNSLAVEQHWLSQVSIGRIQHF.

This clone was counted many times. The J gene is TRGJ1 or TRGJ2, the V gene TRGV8. The CDR3 extends over 12 amino acids. Per germline, CDR1 VENAVY and CDR2 YDSYNSRV. J gave up 10 bases and V 5 bases, and 11 bases lay outside the gene matches. As DNA, the CDR3 is TGTGCCACCTGGGTACCGGGCAAAAAGAAACTCTTT. Amino acids: CATWVPGKKKLF.

This clone was seen at least ten times. The amino acid sequence in TCRdb belongs to a much larger clone and departs from this DNA's translation at residue 5, likely a sequencing read error; the sequence shown is translated from the DNA. The chain couples TRGV9 to TRGJ1 or TRGJ2. The J gene is not listed in TCRdb, so it was assigned here from a DNA match to germline. Germline V gives CDR1 GITISATS, CDR2 ISYDGTV (reference sequence). The CDR3 extends over 12 amino acids. V gave up 5 bases and J gave up 10 bases; unmatched junction bases: 11. The DNA for the CDR3 is TGTGCCTTGTGGGCCCTTTTGGGCAAGAAACTCTTT. Amino acids: CALWALLGKKLF.

This clone was seen a few times. A far larger clone is one base from this, pointing to a likely read error. The same CDR3 also results from other DNA sequences found in this sample. The V gene is given as TRGV8, and no J gene call is available. The CDR3 is 14 residues long. Germline assignment: CDR1 VENAVY and CDR2 YDSYNSRV. CDR3 sequence reads: CATWGWSSDWIKTF. The CDR3 region has the DNA TGTGCCACCTGGGGCTGGAGTAGTGATTGGATCAAGACATTT.

This clone turned up a few times. The mismatch at residue 9 between this DNA's translation and the TCRdb protein of a much larger clone likely reflects a read error; the protein shown is translated from the DNA. This chain connects TRGV9 to TRGJP. Here the J gene came from matching the DNA to germline, since TCRdb omits it. CDR1 and CDR2 from the germline V gene are GITISATS and ISYDGTV (reference sequence). This CDR3 region has 13 residues. The CDR3 spells CASGELGKEIKVF. CDR3 nucleotide sequence: TGTGCCTCAGGGGAGTTGGGCAAAGAAATCAAGGTATTT.

As regards this clone: The TCRdb protein, from a much larger clone, departs from this DNA's translation at residue 10, likely by read error; the protein shown derives from the DNA. This chain connects TRGV4 to TRGJ1 or TRGJ2. TCRdb is silent on the J gene; assignment here came from matching the DNA to germline. J gave up 6 bases and V 3 bases, and 14 bases lay outside the gene matches. CDR1 is EGSTGY and CDR2 is YDSYTSSV in the germline V gene. This CDR3 spans 15 amino acids. The CDR3, as DNA: TGTGCCACCTGGGATTACGCCGCCGGGGGTTATAAGAAACTCTTT. Translation: CATWDYAAGGYKKLF.

For this clone: TCRdb attributes to this sequence the protein of a much larger clone, which differs from the DNA translation at residue 12; a read error is likely, and the protein displayed is translated from the DNA. The chain links TRGV2 to TRGJ1 or TRGJ2. The J gene, not given by TCRdb, was assigned here from a germline match of the nucleotide sequence. This CDR3 has 20 residues. J lost 2 bases, V lost 0 bases, and 22 bases had no gene match. Germline CDR1 and CDR2: EGSNGY and YDSYNSKV. The CDR3 loop is CATWDGLPPTTSSDYYKKLF. CDR3 DNA sequence: TGTGCCACCTGGGACGGGCTCCCCCCTACAACCTCCAGCGATTATTATAAGAAACTCTTT.

This clone has more than one count but fewer than ten. The mismatch at residue 4 between this DNA's translation and the TCRdb protein of a much larger clone likely reflects a read error; the protein shown is translated from the DNA. The V call is TRGV4, the J call TRGJ1 or TRGJ2. The J gene, absent from TCRdb, was called here by matching the DNA to germline. Germline lookup yields CDR1 EGSTGY and CDR2 YDSYTSSV. The CDR3 has 11 residues. The CDR3 loop reads CATREGAEKLF. Here the CDR3 DNA reads TGTGCCACCCGGGAGGGTGCGGAGAAACTCTTT.